Below, 23 T cell receptor beta chains from the same sample are listed, as sequenced in a study of cytomegalovirus exposure and HLA in healthy donors. The primer mix had 60 Vbeta and 13 Jbeta primers. Sequencing was performed with immunoSEQ multiplex PCR; in TCRdb, only in-frame clones are kept and a portion is missing. The table has roughly 160,000 clones, almost 80% seen once. The sequencing sample was made of PBMCs. Receptors were obtained from a man between 50 and 59 years old in good health and CMV-seropositive.

This clone came up a few times. This chain connects TRBV28 to TRBJ2-3; D is perhaps TRBD1 (7 bases). Germline CDR1 is MDHEN and CDR2 is SYDVKM. This CDR3 has 15 residues. Trimming stripped 5 bases from V and 9 bases from J, with 21 bases between. CDR3 protein: CASSRQGSPRGTQYF. The CDR3 DNA reads TGTGCCAGCAGTAGACAGGGATCCCCTCGGGGGACGCAGTATTTT.

The chain uses TRBV9 and TRBJ1-2; no firm D call. The CDR3 length is 14 residues. Germline CDR1 and CDR2: SGDLS and YYNGEE. V dropped 0 bases and J dropped 1 base, with 7 bases sitting between them. CDR3 DNA: TGTGCCAGCAGCGTAGACGGGGTTAACTATGGCTACACCTTC. Translating gives CASSVDGVNYGYTF.

The V and J genes are TRBV28 and TRBJ2-7; the D gene is possibly TRBD1 (6 bases). V was shortened by 2 bases and J by 2 bases, with 10 bases between the two germline ends. The CDR3 consists of 14 residues. Germline CDR1 and CDR2: MDHEN and SYDVKM. The CDR3 sequence: CASSLRGTTYEQYF. The CDR3, as DNA: TGTGCCAGCAGTTTAAGGGGGACCACCTACGAGCAGTACTTC.

The rearrangement uses TRBV19 and TRBJ1-5, with D perhaps TRBD1 (5 bases). This CDR3 spans 14 amino acids. Looked up from germline, CDR1 is LNHDA and CDR2 is SQIVND (reference sequence). V was shortened by 5 bases and J by 6 bases, with 14 bases between the two germline ends. CDR3 sequence: CASSGGVESQPQHF. The CDR3 nucleotides read TGTGCCAGTAGTGGGGGGGTAGAGAGTCAGCCCCAGCATTTT.

The rearrangement links TRBV7-8 to TRBJ2-5; D is unclear. Germline CDR1 is SGHVS and CDR2 is FQNEAQ. V lost 3 bases and J lost 2, with 7 bases in between. The CDR3 spans 13 residues. CDR3 protein: CASSFSPQETQYF. The CDR3 DNA follows: TGTGCCAGCAGCTTTAGCCCGCAAGAGACCCAGTACTTC.

This clone showed up just once. The genes are TRBV5-6 and TRBJ1-5; D not resolved. Trimming took off 4 bases at V and 0 bases at J, with 17 bases between the two ends. The CDR3 sequence is 17 residues long. CDR1 and CDR2 from the germline V gene are SGHDT and YYEEEE. The CDR3 spells CASSRSTPVYSNQPQHF. The CDR3 DNA follows: TGTGCCAGCAGCCGGAGTACCCCCGTCTATAGCAATCAGCCCCAGCATTTT.

In this sample, this clone turned up once. V gene TRBV10-2 combines with J gene TRBJ2-2, with 8 bases that match TRBD1. The V segment lost 5 bases and the J segment 4 bases; nucleotides outside the gene matches: 6. Per the germline V gene, CDR1 is WSHSY and CDR2 is SAAADI. This CDR3 is 15 amino acids long. CDR3 loop: CASSLTGGITGELFF. In DNA, the CDR3 is TGCGCCAGCAGTCTAACAGGGGGGATCACCGGGGAGCTGTTTTTT.

This chain's CDR3 is CASRVASGDVTGELFF. The DNA for the CDR3 is TGTGCCAGCAGGGTAGCGTCGGGGGATGTAACCGGGGAGCTGTTTTTT. The chain uses TRBV7-9 and TRBJ2-2; D might be TRBD2 (6 bases). Looked up from germline, CDR1 is SEHNR and CDR2 is FQNEAQ (reference sequence). Trimming took off 6 bases at V and 5 bases at J, with 19 bases between the two ends. The CDR3 has 16 residues.

The CDR3 nucleotides are TGTGCCAGCAGAATTACCGGGACAGTAAACTATGGCTACACCTTC. Its translation is CASRITGTVNYGYTF. The gene calls are TRBV28 and TRBJ1-2; 7 nucleotides agree with TRBD1. The V gene end was trimmed by 6 bases and the J gene end by 2 bases; junction bases not matched to a gene: 9. CDR3 length: 15 residues. The germline gives CDR1 MDHEN, CDR2 SYDVKM.

The V gene is TRBV18, the J gene TRBJ1-6, with D possibly TRBD1 on 5 matching bases. The CDR3 contains 15 residues. Germline-derived CDR1 and CDR2 are KGHSH and LQKENI. Deletions cut 5 bases from V and 7 bases from J, with 15 bases between. The CDR3 coding sequence is TGTGCCAGCTCATCCCGACAGAGAACAAATTCACCCCTCCACTTT. It is translated as CASSSRQRTNSPLHF.

This clone occurred a few times. The CDR3 coding sequence is TGTGCCAGCAGCTGGGGACAGGGAATAACCAATGAGCAGTTCTTC. Its protein is CASSWGQGITNEQFF. The chain is built from TRBV5-6 and TRBJ2-1, with 9 bases matching TRBD1. The CDR3 totals 15 residues. Germline V gene sequence: CDR1 SGHDT, CDR2 YYEEEE. With 3 bases clipped from V and 6 bases from J, the junction kept 7 bases outside the gene matches.

The chain has TRBV4-3 and TRBJ2-7, with D possibly matching TRBD1 (5 bases). Trimming took off 4 bases at V and 4 bases at J, with 14 bases between the two ends. The CDR3 runs 14 residues. Per the germline V gene, CDR1 is LGHNA and CDR2 is YSLEER. The CDR3 region has the DNA TGCGCCAGCAGCCTGGGGTACAGGTCTTACGAGCAGTACTTC. Its protein is CASSLGYRSYEQYF.

This chain links TRBV9 with TRBJ1-2, with TRBD1 identical over 7 bases. Germline lookup yields CDR1 SGDLS and CDR2 YYNGEE. V shed 3 bases and J 3 bases; nucleotides not matched to a gene: 5. This CDR3 is 14 amino acids long. The CDR3 region is CASSDQTGDYGYTF. The CDR3 region has the DNA TGTGCCAGCAGCGACCAAACAGGGGACTATGGCTACACCTTC.

The chain uses TRBV19 and TRBJ1-1; D is unresolved. Trimming stripped 3 bases from V and 4 bases from J, with 18 bases between. The CDR3 spans 16 residues. From germline, CDR1 is LNHDA and CDR2 SQIVND (reference sequence). For the CDR3, the DNA is TGTGCCAGTAGTATTAATGGTGGCGGAGGGATCACTGAAGCTTTCTTT. Translated: CASSINGGGGITEAFF.

The rearrangement links TRBV28 to TRBJ1-2; D may be TRBD1 (6 bases). V lost 8 bases to trimming and J lost 8 bases, with 15 bases between them. The CDR3 extends over 12 amino acids. CDR1 and CDR2 from the germline V gene are MDHEN and SYDVKM. The DNA of the CDR3 is TGTGCCAGCGAATTGACAGGCTGGGGCTACACCTTC. It specifies CASELTGWGYTF.

The chain carries TRBV6-4 and TRBJ1-6; TRBD1 is a possible D gene (5 bases). CDR1 is MRHNA, CDR2 SNTAGT, per germline. Trimming cost V 3 bases and J 10 bases, with 10 bases left between them. The CDR3 spans 13 residues. CDR3 residues: CASSDQGESPLHF. In DNA, the CDR3 is TGTGCCAGCAGTGATCAGGGCGAATCACCCCTCCACTTT.

The rearrangement joins TRBV7-9 to TRBJ2-7; 8 bases match TRBD2. This CDR3 has 16 residues. Germline V gene lookup returns CDR1 SEHNR and CDR2 FQNEAQ (reference sequence). The ends lost 1 base at V and 0 bases at J; junction bases unmatched: 5. Written as DNA, the CDR3 is TGTGCCAGCAGCTTAGGCGGGGGGCTACGCTCCTACGAGCAGTACGTC. This gives the protein CASSLGGGLRSYEQYV.

V usage is TRBV28 and J usage is TRBJ2-5, with D hard to call. CDR3 size: 12 residues. Deletions cut 6 bases from V and 1 base from J, with 6 bases between. From germline, CDR1 is MDHEN and CDR2 SYDVKM. Written as DNA, the CDR3 is TGTGCCAGCAGGGTGGCCCAAGAGACCCAGTACTTC. Amino acid sequence: CASRVAQETQYF. Supplemented by reference TRBV28 and TRBJ2-5, the full variable domain reads DVKVTQSSRYLVKRTGEKVFLECVQDMDHENMFWYRQDPGLGLRLIYFSYDVKMKEKGDIPEGYSVSREKKERFSLILESASTNQTSMYLCASRVAQETQYFGPGTRLLVL.

The genes are TRBV2 and TRBJ2-3, with 8 bases fitting TRBD2. CDR1 SNHLY and CDR2 FYNNEI come from the germline V gene. This CDR3 comprises 17 residues. Trimming took 6 bases from V and 5 from J; bases not matched to a gene: 16. The CDR3 sequence: CASSQTSGSTLGDTQYF. CDR3 coding DNA: TGTGCCAGCAGCCAAACTAGCGGATCTACCTTGGGAGATACGCAGTATTTT.

V and J are TRBV6-1 and TRBJ2-1, with 8 bases lining up with TRBD2. V shed 2 bases, J shed 2 bases, and the junction held 5 bases outside the gene matches. Looked up from germline, CDR1 is MNHNS and CDR2 is SASEGT. The CDR3 extends over 16 amino acids. CDR3 region: CASSELAGKTYNEQFF. CDR3 in DNA: TGTGCCAGCAGTGAATTAGCGGGGAAAACCTACAATGAGCAGTTCTTC.

This chain uses TRBV7-9 with TRBJ2-2, with 10 bases lining up with TRBD2. The germline gives CDR1 SEHNR, CDR2 FQNEAQ (reference sequence). Trimming removed 2 bases from V and 4 bases from J; junction bases left unmatched: 10. The CDR3 covers 18 residues. CDR3 region: CASSLTPSGGAVTGELFF. For the CDR3, the DNA is TGTGCCAGCAGCTTAACTCCCAGCGGGGGGGCTGTCACCGGGGAGCTGTTTTTT.

This clone was detected only once. The chain combines TRBV7-8 with TRBJ1-5; no clear D gene. The germline CDR1 and CDR2 sequences are SGHVS and FQNEAQ. CDR3 length: 16 residues. Between the trimmed V and J ends, which lost 3 bases and 3 bases, there was a span of 15 bases. CDR3 region: CASSLGSGSPNQPQHF. CDR3 nucleotide sequence: TGTGCCAGCAGCTTGGGCTCGGGGAGTCCCAATCAGCCCCAGCATTTT. The full variable domain, completed using reference TRBV7-8 and TRBJ1-5, is GAGVSQSPRYKVAKRGQDVALRCDPISGHVSLFWYQQALGQGPEFLTYFQNEAQLDKSGLPSDRFFAERPEGSVSTLKIQRTQQEDSAVYLCASSLGSGSPNQPQHFGDGTRLSIL.

This sequence joins TRBV27 and TRBJ1-5; possibly TRBD1 for D (6 bases). Trimming took 6 bases from V and 3 from J, leaving 12 bases between them. The CDR3 totals 14 residues. CDR1 and CDR2 from the germline V gene are MNHEY and SMNVEV (reference sequence). CDR3 sequence: CASSDGQFNQPQHF. CDR3 nucleotide sequence: TGTGCCAGCAGCGACGGACAGTTCAATCAGCCCCAGCATTTT.